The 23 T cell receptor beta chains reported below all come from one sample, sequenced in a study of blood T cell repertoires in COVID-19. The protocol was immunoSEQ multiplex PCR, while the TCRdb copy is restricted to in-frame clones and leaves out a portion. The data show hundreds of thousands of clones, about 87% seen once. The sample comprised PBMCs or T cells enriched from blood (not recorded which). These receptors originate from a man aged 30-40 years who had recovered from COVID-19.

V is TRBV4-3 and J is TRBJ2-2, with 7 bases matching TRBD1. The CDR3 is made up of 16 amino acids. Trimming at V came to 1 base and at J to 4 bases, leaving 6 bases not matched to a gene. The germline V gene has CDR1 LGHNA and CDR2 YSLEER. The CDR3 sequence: CASSQGAGGATGELFF. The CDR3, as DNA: TGCGCCAGCAGCCAAGGTGCAGGGGGAGCCACCGGGGAGCTGTTTTTT.

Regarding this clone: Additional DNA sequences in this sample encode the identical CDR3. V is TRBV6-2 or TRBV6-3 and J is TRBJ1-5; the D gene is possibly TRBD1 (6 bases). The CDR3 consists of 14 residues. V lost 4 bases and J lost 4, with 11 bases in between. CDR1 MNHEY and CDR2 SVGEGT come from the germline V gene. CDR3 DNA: TGTGCCAGCAGTTTAGGACAGCTTAATCAGCCCCAGCATTTT. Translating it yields CASSLGQLNQPQHF.

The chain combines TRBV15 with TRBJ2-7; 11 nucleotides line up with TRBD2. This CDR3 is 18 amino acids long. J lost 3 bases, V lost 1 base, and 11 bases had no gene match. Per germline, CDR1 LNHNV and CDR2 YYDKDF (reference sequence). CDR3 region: CATSRVRLAGPYDYEQYF. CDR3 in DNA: TGTGCCACCAGCAGAGTACGACTAGCGGGACCGTACGACTACGAGCAGTACTTC. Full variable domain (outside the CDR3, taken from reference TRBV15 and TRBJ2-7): DAMVIQNPRYQVTQFGKPVTLSCSQTLNHNVMYWYQQKSSQAPKLLFHYYDKDFNNEADTPDNFQSRRPNTSFCFLDIRSPGLGDTAMYLCATSRVRLAGPYDYEQYFGPGTRLTVT.

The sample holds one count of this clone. The CDR3 bases are TGTGCCAGCAGTGAATTGCAGTCCACACCCCTCCACTTT. Translation: CASSELQSTPLHF. The chain employs TRBV2 and TRBJ1-6; D unclear. V was shortened by 2 bases and J by 11 bases, with 10 bases between the two germline ends. CDR3 length: 13 residues. Germline lookup yields CDR1 SNHLY and CDR2 FYNNEI. The full variable domain, in which reference TRBV2 and TRBJ1-6 provide the parts outside the CDR3, is EPEVTQTPSHQVTQMGQEVILRCVPISNHLYFYWYRQILGQKVEFLVSFYNNEISEKSEIFDDQFSVERPDGSNFTLKIRSTKLEDSAMYFCASSELQSTPLHFGNGTRLTVT.

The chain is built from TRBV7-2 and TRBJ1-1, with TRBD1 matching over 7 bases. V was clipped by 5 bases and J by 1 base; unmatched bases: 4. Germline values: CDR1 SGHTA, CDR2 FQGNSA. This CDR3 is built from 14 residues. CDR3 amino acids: CASSQRTGNTEAFF. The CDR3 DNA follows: TGTGCCAGCAGCCAAAGGACAGGGAACACTGAAGCTTTCTTT.

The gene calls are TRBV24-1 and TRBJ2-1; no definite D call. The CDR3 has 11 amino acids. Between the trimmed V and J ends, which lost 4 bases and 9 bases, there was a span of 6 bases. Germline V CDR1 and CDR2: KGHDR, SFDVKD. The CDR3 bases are TGTGCCACCAGTGAATATAGTGAGCAGTTCTTC. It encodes CATSEYSEQFF.

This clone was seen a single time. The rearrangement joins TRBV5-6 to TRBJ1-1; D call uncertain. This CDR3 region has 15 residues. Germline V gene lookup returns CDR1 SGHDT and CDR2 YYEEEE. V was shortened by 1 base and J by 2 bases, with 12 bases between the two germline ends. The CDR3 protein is CASSLMQAINTEAFF. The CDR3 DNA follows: TGTGCCAGCAGCTTGATGCAGGCTATAAACACTGAAGCTTTCTTT.

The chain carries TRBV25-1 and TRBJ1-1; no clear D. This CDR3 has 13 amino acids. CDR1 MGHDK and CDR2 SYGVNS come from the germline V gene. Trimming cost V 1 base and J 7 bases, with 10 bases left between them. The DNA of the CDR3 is TGTGCCAGCAGTGAATGGGCAGGCAATGAAGCTTTCTTT. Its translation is CASSEWAGNEAFF.

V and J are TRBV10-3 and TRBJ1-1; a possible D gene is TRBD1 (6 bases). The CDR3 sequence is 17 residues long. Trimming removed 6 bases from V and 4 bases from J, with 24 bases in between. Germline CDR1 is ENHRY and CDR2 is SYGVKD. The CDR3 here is CAIRTRKEGRGSTEAFF. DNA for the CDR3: TGTGCCATCAGGACCCGCAAAGAGGGGAGGGGGTCCACTGAAGCTTTCTTT.

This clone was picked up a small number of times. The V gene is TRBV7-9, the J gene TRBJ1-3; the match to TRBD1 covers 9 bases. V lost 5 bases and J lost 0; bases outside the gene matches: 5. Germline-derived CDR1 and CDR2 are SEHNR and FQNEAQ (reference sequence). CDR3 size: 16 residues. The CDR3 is CASSLGQGSSGNTIYF. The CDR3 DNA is TGTGCCAGCAGCCTCGGACAGGGGAGCTCTGGAAACACCATATATTTT.

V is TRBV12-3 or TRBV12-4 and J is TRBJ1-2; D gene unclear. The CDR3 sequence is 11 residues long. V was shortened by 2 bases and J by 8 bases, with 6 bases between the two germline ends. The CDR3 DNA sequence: TGTGCCAGCAGTTTACTCAGGGGCTACACCTTC. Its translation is CASSLLRGYTF.

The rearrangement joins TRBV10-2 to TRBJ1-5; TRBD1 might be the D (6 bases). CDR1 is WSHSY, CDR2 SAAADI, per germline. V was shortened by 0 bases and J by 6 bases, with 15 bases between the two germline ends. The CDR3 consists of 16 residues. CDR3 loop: CASSESTDSFSQPQHF. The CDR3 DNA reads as TGCGCCAGCAGTGAGTCGACGGACAGCTTTTCTCAGCCCCAGCATTTT.

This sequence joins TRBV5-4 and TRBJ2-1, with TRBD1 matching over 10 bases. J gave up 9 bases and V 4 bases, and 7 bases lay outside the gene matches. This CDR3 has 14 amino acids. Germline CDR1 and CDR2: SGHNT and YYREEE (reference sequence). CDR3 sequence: CASSTGTGVGEQFF. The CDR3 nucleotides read TGTGCCAGCAGCACCGGGACAGGGGTAGGTGAGCAGTTCTTC.

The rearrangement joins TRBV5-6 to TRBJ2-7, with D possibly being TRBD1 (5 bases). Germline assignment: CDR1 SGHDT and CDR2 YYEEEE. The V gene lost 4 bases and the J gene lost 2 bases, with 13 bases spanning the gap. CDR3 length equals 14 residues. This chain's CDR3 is CASSQQGTPYEQYF. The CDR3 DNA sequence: TGTGCCAGCAGCCAGCAGGGAACTCCCTACGAGCAGTACTTC.

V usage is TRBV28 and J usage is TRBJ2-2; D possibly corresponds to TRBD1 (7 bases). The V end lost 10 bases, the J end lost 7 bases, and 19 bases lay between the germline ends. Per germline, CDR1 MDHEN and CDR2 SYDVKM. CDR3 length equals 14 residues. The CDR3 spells CATKAGGNGGELFF. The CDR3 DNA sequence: TGTGCCACAAAAGCAGGGGGGAACGGCGGGGAGCTGTTTTTT.

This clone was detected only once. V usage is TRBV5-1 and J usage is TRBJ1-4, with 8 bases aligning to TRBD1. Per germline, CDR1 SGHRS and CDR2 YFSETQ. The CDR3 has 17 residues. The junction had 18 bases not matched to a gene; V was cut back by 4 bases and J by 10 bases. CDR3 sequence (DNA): TGCGCCAGCAGCATTCACCCCAACGACAGGGGAGGAGTAAAACTGTTTTTT. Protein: CASSIHPNDRGGVKLFF.

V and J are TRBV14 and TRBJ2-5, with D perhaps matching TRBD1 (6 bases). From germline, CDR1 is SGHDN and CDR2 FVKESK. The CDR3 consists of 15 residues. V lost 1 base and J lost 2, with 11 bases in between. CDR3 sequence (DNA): TGTGCCAGCAGCCAAGGGGGGCAACCGCAAGAGACCCAGTACTTC. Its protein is CASSQGGQPQETQYF.

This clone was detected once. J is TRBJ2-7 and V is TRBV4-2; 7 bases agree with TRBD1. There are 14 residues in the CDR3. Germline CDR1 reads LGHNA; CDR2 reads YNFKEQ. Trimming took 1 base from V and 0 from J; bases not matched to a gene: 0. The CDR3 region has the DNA TGTGCCAGCAGCCAAGGGGACAGCTCCTACGAGCAGTACTTC. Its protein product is CASSQGDSSYEQYF.

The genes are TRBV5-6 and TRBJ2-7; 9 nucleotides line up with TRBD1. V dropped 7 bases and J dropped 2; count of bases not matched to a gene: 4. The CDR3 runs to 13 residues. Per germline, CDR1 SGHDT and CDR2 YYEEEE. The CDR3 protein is CASRDRVAYEQYF. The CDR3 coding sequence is TGTGCCAGCCGGGACAGGGTCGCCTACGAGCAGTACTTC.

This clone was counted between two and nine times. This CDR3 is CAWSGGGGSPLHF. DNA of the CDR3: TGTGCCTGGAGTGGAGGGGGCGGTTCACCCCTCCACTTT. The chain employs TRBV30 and TRBJ1-6, with 7 positions matching TRBD1. CDR1 and CDR2 from the germline V gene are GTSNPN and SVGIG (reference sequence). J was trimmed by 9 bases and V by 1 base; bases with no gene match: 3. CDR3 size: 13 residues.

The CDR3: CASSSREHWEAFF. The CDR3 bases are TGTGCCAGCAGTTCCAGGGAACACTGGGAAGCTTTCTTT. The rearrangement links TRBV27 to TRBJ1-1; TRBD1 might be the D (5 bases). Between the trimmed V and J ends, which lost 4 bases and 8 bases, there was a span of 14 bases. Germline V gene data show CDR1 as MNHEY and CDR2 as SMNVEV (reference sequence). This CDR3 region has 13 residues.

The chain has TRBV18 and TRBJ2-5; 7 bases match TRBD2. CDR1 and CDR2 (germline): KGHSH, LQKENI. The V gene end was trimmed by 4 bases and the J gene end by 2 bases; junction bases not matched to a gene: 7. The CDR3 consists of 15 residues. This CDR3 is CASSLRLAAQETQYF. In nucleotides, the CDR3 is TGTGCCAGCTCACTGAGGCTAGCGGCACAAGAGACCCAGTACTTC.

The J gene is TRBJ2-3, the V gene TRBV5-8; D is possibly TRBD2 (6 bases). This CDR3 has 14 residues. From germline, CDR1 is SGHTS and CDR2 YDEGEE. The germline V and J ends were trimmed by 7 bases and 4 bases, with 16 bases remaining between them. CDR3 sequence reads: CASPGLKRADTQYF. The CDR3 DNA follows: TGTGCCAGCCCGGGACTCAAAAGGGCAGATACGCAGTATTTT. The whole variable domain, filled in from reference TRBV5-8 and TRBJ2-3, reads EAGVTQSPTHLIKTRGQQATLRCSPISGHTSVYWYQQALGLGLQFLLWYDEGEERNRGNFPPRFSGRQFPNYSSELNVNALELEDSALYLCASPGLKRADTQYFGPGTRLTVL.